This T cell receptor beta chain derives from a study of T cell responses to AZD1222 COVID-19 vaccine. Study in general: Pooled in the analysis were second doses at about 4 or about 12 weeks.

Findings and limits, study-wide: The donor cohort was predominantly white British with a female majority, and clonal diversity may have been underestimated.

CDR1 and CDR2 from the germline V gene are MNHEY and SVGEGT. Trimming pared 2 bases from V and 4 bases from J, leaving 14 bases between. The CDR3 spans 15 residues. On this clone itself: Its antigen is not identified.

The data were produced by immunoSEQ multiplex PCR, yet TCRdb's version contains in-frame clones alone and is incomplete. The table has about 97,000 clones, approximately 90% seen once. The material sequenced was peripheral blood, taken on day 0 of AZD1222 vaccination. The chain couples TRBV6-2 or TRBV6-3 to TRBJ1-2; D gene unclear. This clonotype originated in an adult in good health. The CDR3, as DNA: TGTGCCAGCAGTTACCCTCCGGACGGTTCCTATGGCTACACCTTC. This translates into CASSYPPDGSYGYTF.